A selection of T cell receptor beta chains follows, all from one sample in a study of identical twins. TCRdb analysed the 5' RACE reads with MiXCR anew, one entry per CDR3 protein. The table shows 400,000 to 550,000 distinct CDR3 sequences, with approximately 25% occurring only once. This sample also belongs to another study, concerning T cells expressing NK-cell markers.

Material: CD4+ T cells sorted from blood. The origin of the receptors is a woman aged 18-29 years in good health. Both conserved end residues are part of each CDR3. Fields, in order: J gene, clone size, V gene, D gene, CDR3 DNA, CDR3 protein. D genes are given only for firm matches. For some rows the clone size is stated as once, few or many, or as a class when expanded; others skip it.

J: TRBJ2-3; size: once; V: TRBV20-1; D: .; DNA: TGCAGTGCTAGAAAGGGGGGCCCAGATACGCAGTATTTT; CDR3: CSARKGGPDTQYF
J: TRBJ2-7; size: few; V: TRBV7-2; D: .; DNA: TGTGCCAGCAGCTTACGACCAGGCCGGGACTTATCGTACGAGCAGTACTTC; CDR3: CASSLRPGRDLSYEQYF
J: TRBJ2-7; size: many; V: TRBV12-3/TRBV12-4; D: .; DNA: TGTGCCAGCAGTTTTTCGGAATCCTACGAGCAGTACTTC; CDR3: CASSFSESYEQYF
J: TRBJ2-2; size: few; V: TRBV14; D: .; DNA: TGTGCCAGCAGCCAAGTGAGGGCCTCTATAAACACCGGGGAGCTGTTTTTT; CDR3: CASSQVRASINTGELFF
J: TRBJ2-2; size: .; V: TRBV7-8; D: .; DNA: TGTGCCAGCAGCTTAGAGGGGTTCACCGGGGAGCTGTTTTTT; CDR3: CASSLEGFTGELFF
J: TRBJ2-1; size: .; V: TRBV6-2/TRBV6-3; D: .; DNA: TGTGCCAGCAGCTCCCCCGGGGGCGGGGGCCTCAATGAGCAGTTCTTC; CDR3: CASSSPGGGGLNEQFF
J: TRBJ2-7; size: once; V: TRBV15; D: .; DNA: TGTGCCACCAGCAGAGATAGAGGAGAGGGCGGCTACGAGCAGTACTTC; CDR3: CATSRDRGEGGYEQYF
J: TRBJ2-1; size: .; V: TRBV7-9; D: TRBD1; DNA: TGTGCCAGCAGCCCCCTGACAGGGAAGATTTACAATGAGCAGTTCTTC; CDR3: CASSPLTGKIYNEQFF
J: TRBJ1-2; size: few; V: TRBV6-1; D: .; DNA: TGTGCCAGCAGCGGTCGGACGGACGCTAACTATGGCTACACCTTC; CDR3: CASSGRTDANYGYTF
J: TRBJ2-7; size: few; V: TRBV5-1; D: TRBD2; DNA: TGCGCCAGCAGCTTGAGCGGGGTCTCCTACGAGCAGTACTTC; CDR3: CASSLSGVSYEQYF
J: TRBJ2-4; size: few; V: TRBV5-6; D: .; DNA: TGTGCCAGCAGCTTGGTTGCACTAGGGGACATTCAGTACTTC; CDR3: CASSLVALGDIQYF
J: TRBJ2-5; size: .; V: TRBV14; D: .; DNA: TGTGCCAGCAGCCGCGGCCAGTATCGAGAGACCCAGTACTTC; CDR3: CASSRGQYRETQYF
J: TRBJ2-5; size: .; V: TRBV30; D: .; DNA: TGTGCCTGGAGTGAAGTGTCCCAAGAGACCCAGTACTTC; CDR3: CAWSEVSQETQYF
J: TRBJ2-3; size: .; V: TRBV20-1; D: .; DNA: TGCAGTGCTAGATTTCCTGGGAGGTCTCCAGATACGCAGTATTTT; CDR3: CSARFPGRSPDTQYF
J: TRBJ2-7; size: few; V: TRBV4-2; D: TRBD2; DNA: TGTGCCAGCAGCCAAGGTAGCGGGGGATCCTACGAGCAGTACTTC; CDR3: CASSQGSGGSYEQYF
J: TRBJ2-3; size: few; V: TRBV29-1; D: TRBD1; DNA: TGCAGCGTTGGTGTGACAGGGACAGATACGCAGTATTTT; CDR3: CSVGVTGTDTQYF
J: TRBJ2-1; size: many; V: TRBV20-1; D: TRBD2; DNA: TGCAGTGCTAGAGATACCGGGGGGGGGTTCAATGAGCAGTTCTTC; CDR3: CSARDTGGGFNEQFF
J: TRBJ2-4; size: .; V: TRBV2; D: TRBD2; DNA: TGTGCCAGCGGGGGGACTAGAAGGGCCAAAAACATTCAGTACTTC; CDR3: CASGGTRRAKNIQYF
J: TRBJ2-7; size: .; V: TRBV11-2; D: TRBD2; DNA: TGTGCCAGCAGCACGACTAGCGGGAGCGTGGAGCAGTACTTC; CDR3: CASSTTSGSVEQYF
J: TRBJ2-1; size: .; V: TRBV14; D: .; DNA: TGTGCCAGCAGCCCGAGGGTCGGAGGTTCCTACAATGAGCAGTTCTTC; CDR3: CASSPRVGGSYNEQFF
J: TRBJ2-3; size: many; V: TRBV20-1; D: .; DNA: TGCAGTGCTAGTGGGGCGGACCTCACAGATACGCAGTATTTT; CDR3: CSASGADLTDTQYF
J: TRBJ2-1; size: few; V: TRBV5-1; D: TRBD2; DNA: TGCGCCAGCCGCAAGCCTAGCGGACGGTCCTACAATGAGCAGTTCTTC; CDR3: CASRKPSGRSYNEQFF
J: TRBJ2-3; size: few; V: TRBV29-1; D: .; DNA: TGCAGCTTGTACGGGCGGAGGGAGTATCCAGATACGCAGTATTTT; CDR3: CSLYGRREYPDTQYF
J: TRBJ2-7; size: few; V: TRBV5-1; D: .; DNA: TGCGCCAGCAGCTTGGACGTGCCCTACGAGCAGTACTTC; CDR3: CASSLDVPYEQYF
J: TRBJ2-7; size: .; V: TRBV5-1; D: .; DNA: TGCGCCAGCAGCACGGGGACTTGGGAGCAGTACTTC; CDR3: CASSTGTWEQYF
J: TRBJ2-1; size: .; V: TRBV3-1; D: .; DNA: TGTGCCAGCAGTCCTCATACTAGAGGGGAGCAGTTCTTC; CDR3: CASSPHTRGEQFF
J: TRBJ1-2; size: .; V: TRBV6-1; D: .; DNA: TGTGCCAGCAGGGGACTGAAGCGGCTTAACTATGGCTACACCTTC; CDR3: CASRGLKRLNYGYTF
J: TRBJ2-2; size: few; V: TRBV5-1; D: .; DNA: TGCGCCAGCAGGGTTCAAGCGGACACCGGGGAGCTGTTTTTT; CDR3: CASRVQADTGELFF
J: TRBJ2-5; size: .; V: TRBV3-1; D: .; DNA: TGTGCCAGCAGCCCCCGCGCTGATCGGGGAGGGACCCAGTACTTC; CDR3: CASSPRADRGGTQYF
J: TRBJ2-6; size: .; V: TRBV12-3/TRBV12-4; D: .; DNA: TGTGCCAGCAGTTTAGGGATAGCGCGGGGGGCCAACGTCCTGACTTTC; CDR3: CASSLGIARGANVLTF
J: TRBJ2-5; size: .; V: TRBV11-2; D: TRBD1; DNA: TGTGCCAGCAGCTTCCGGGACAGCCAAGAGACCCAGTACTTC; CDR3: CASSFRDSQETQYF
J: TRBJ1-2; size: .; V: TRBV10-3; D: TRBD1; DNA: TGTGCCATCAGTGGGTCTCCTACCGGGACAGGGGGAAGTTCCACCTTC; CDR3: CAISGSPTGTGGSSTF
J: TRBJ2-6; size: .; V: TRBV29-1; D: .; DNA: TGCAGCGTTACCGGGGCCTACTCTGGGGCCAACGTCCTGACTTTC; CDR3: CSVTGAYSGANVLTF
J: TRBJ2-2; size: few; V: TRBV11-2; D: .; DNA: TGTGCCAGCAGCTTAGATCAAGGGTTGGGGGAGCTGTTTTTT; CDR3: CASSLDQGLGELFF
J: TRBJ2-3; size: .; V: TRBV20-1; D: .; DNA: TGCAGTGCTAGAGATCTGAGGGGCACAGATACGCAGTATTTT; CDR3: CSARDLRGTDTQYF
J: TRBJ2-1; size: .; V: TRBV28; D: .; DNA: TGTGCCAGCAGTTCCCAGGACGGGTCCTCCTACAATGAGCAGTTCTTC; CDR3: CASSSQDGSSYNEQFF
J: TRBJ2-1; size: once; V: TRBV5-1; D: .; DNA: TGCGCCAGCAGCTCCCCCGTGGTGGGCCTATACAATGAGCAGTTCTTC; CDR3: CASSSPVVGLYNEQFF
J: TRBJ2-2; size: few; V: TRBV24-1; D: .; DNA: TGTGCCACCAGTGATTGGTCGGGTGCCGGGGAGCTGTTTTTT; CDR3: CATSDWSGAGELFF
J: TRBJ2-7; size: .; V: TRBV7-9; D: .; DNA: TGTGCCAGCAGCTCGACAACCTCCGAGCAGTACTTC; CDR3: CASSSTTSEQYF
J: TRBJ2-1; size: .; V: TRBV12-3/TRBV12-4; D: .; DNA: TGTGCCAGCAGTGCCATGGCCTCCTACAATGAGCAGTTCTTC; CDR3: CASSAMASYNEQFF
J: TRBJ2-7; size: .; V: TRBV10-2; D: .; DNA: TGCGCCAGCAGCGGGGGGCAGGGCTACGAGCAGTACTTC; CDR3: CASSGGQGYEQYF
J: TRBJ1-2; size: .; V: TRBV29-1; D: .; DNA: TGCAGCGTTGGGAAAGTGTCGGATAGTCCCTATGGCTACACCTTC; CDR3: CSVGKVSDSPYGYTF
J: TRBJ2-7; size: .; V: TRBV9; D: TRBD2; DNA: TGTGCCAGCAGCGTAGGTTTAGCGGGGGTGACACTGGCTGAATCCGAGCAGTACTTC; CDR3: CASSVGLAGVTLAESEQYF
J: TRBJ2-1; size: .; V: TRBV15; D: .; DNA: TGTGCCACCAGCAGAGGTGGGAGCTCAGTCGCCTACAATGAGCAGTTCTTC; CDR3: CATSRGGSSVAYNEQFF
J: TRBJ1-4; size: .; V: TRBV3-1; D: .; DNA: TGTGCCAGCAGGGGCGAAGGGGGAAAACTGTTTTTT; CDR3: CASRGEGGKLFF